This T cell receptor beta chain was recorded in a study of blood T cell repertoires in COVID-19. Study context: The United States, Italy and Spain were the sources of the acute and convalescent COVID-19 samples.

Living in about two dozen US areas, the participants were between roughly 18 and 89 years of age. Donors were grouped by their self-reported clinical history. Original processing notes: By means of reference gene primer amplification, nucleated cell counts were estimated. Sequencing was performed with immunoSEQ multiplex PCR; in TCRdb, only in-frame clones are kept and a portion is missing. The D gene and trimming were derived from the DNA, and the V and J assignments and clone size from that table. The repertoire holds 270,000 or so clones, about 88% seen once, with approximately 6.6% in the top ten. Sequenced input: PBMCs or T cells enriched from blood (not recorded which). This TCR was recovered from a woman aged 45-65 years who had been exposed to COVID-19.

CDR3 nucleotide sequence: TGTGCCAGCAGTGACCTTTCACCCCTCCACTTT. It encodes CASSDLSPLHF. This chain links TRBV2 with TRBJ1-6; D gene unclear. V lost 3 bases and J 9 bases, leaving 3 bases between the germline ends. The CDR3 extends over 11 amino acids. CDR1 and CDR2 (germline): SNHLY, FYNNEI.